This T cell receptor beta chain is drawn from a study of T cell responses to AZD1222 COVID-19 vaccine. Some clones are missing from TCRdb's copy, which holds only in-frame ones; the method was immunoSEQ multiplex PCR. The sample lists about 130,000 clones, roughly 90% occurring once. Germline V CDR1 and CDR2: SGHDN, FVKESK. This CDR3 is 14 amino acids long. V dropped 2 bases and J dropped 3; count of bases not matched to a gene: 1. Worth noting for this clone: The antigen is unknown.

The study, taken as a whole, reports: The reported proportion of spike-specific TCRs targeting unmutated variant regions was nearly half. Females made up more of the donors, who were largely white British, and clonal diversity may have come out too low.

The input for sequencing was peripheral blood, taken on day 0 of AZD1222 vaccination. The clonotype originates from an adult in good health. This sequence joins TRBV14 and TRBJ2-7, with 10 positions matching TRBD1. The CDR3 coding sequence is TGTGCCAGCAGCCAAAGGACAGGGGGCTACGAGCAGTACTTC. It translates to CASSQRTGGYEQYF. Based on the CDR3 plus reference TRBV14 and TRBJ2-7, the full variable domain is EAGVTQFPSHSVIEKGQTVTLRCDPISGHDNLYWYRRVMGKEIKFLLHFVKESKQDESGMPNNRFLAERTGGTYSTLKVQPAELEDSGVYFCASSQRTGGYEQYFGPGTRLTVT.